The rows below give T cell receptor beta chains drawn from one sample of a study of identical twins. Via MiXCR, TCRdb re-called the 5' RACE reads, giving one row per CDR3 protein. The sample has around 670,000 distinct CDR3 sequences; roughly 6% are singletons. Sequencing used naive T cells sorted from blood. The receptors here all came from a man aged 18 to 29 in good health. Both conserved end residues are part of each CDR3. The D gene is left open where the match is weak. Expanded clones are given a class, and other clones once, few, many or no size at all.

clone size,V gene,J gene,D gene,CDR3 DNA,CDR3 protein
many,TRBV27,TRBJ1-6,NA,TGTGCCAGCAGTTTATCGTCAGGTTTTGTTTCACCCCTCCACTTT,CASSLSSGFVSPLHF
many,TRBV12-3/TRBV12-4,TRBJ2-5,NA,TGTGCCAGCAGTTTCCGGACTGGTCAAGAGACCCAGTACTTC,CASSFRTGQETQYF
NA,TRBV5-6,TRBJ2-5,NA,TGTGCCAGCAGCCAGAAGAGGGAGCCTAAAGAGACCCAGTACTTC,CASSQKREPKETQYF
many,TRBV29-1,TRBJ2-1,NA,TGCAGCGGAGAGGGGCATGAGCAGTTCTTC,CSGEGHEQFF
few,TRBV7-2,TRBJ2-7,TRBD2,TGTGCCAGCAGCTTTGGGACTAGCGGGATCTCCTACGAGCAGTACTTC,CASSFGTSGISYEQYF
many,TRBV29-1,TRBJ2-7,NA,TGCAGCGTTCTTGCAGGGACCAAATCCTACGAGCAGTACTTC,CSVLAGTKSYEQYF
many,TRBV5-1,TRBJ2-3,NA,TGCGCCAGCAGCTCCGGACAACTAAGCACAGATACGCAGTATTTT,CASSSGQLSTDTQYF
NA,TRBV7-8,TRBJ2-7,TRBD1,TGTGCCAGCAGCTCTCGACAGGGCCGGATTTACGAGCAGTACTTC,CASSSRQGRIYEQYF
NA,TRBV7-9,TRBJ2-1,NA,TGTGCCAGCAGCTTAACCCAACAGGTATACAATGAGCAGTTCTTC,CASSLTQQVYNEQFF
few,TRBV4-1,TRBJ2-1,NA,TGCGCCAGCAGCCAAGGTCGCGGGCTAGCCTACAATGAGCAGTTCTTC,CASSQGRGLAYNEQFF
few,TRBV11-2,TRBJ2-3,TRBD2,TGTGCCAGCAGCGAAGGACTAGCGGGCCTCGGGGGGTATTTT,CASSEGLAGLGGYF